What follows is one T cell receptor beta chain and its context. The antigen remains unidentified. PCR was performed a second time for about 6 to 11 cycles using a sample-barcoded 5' primer and a J-beta primer mix. In TCRdb, the 5' RACE reads were re-called with MiXCR into one record per CDR3 protein. Of more than 1,400,000 distinct CDR3 sequences in the sample, around 39% were seen once. The length of the CDR3 is 16 residues. The J segment lost 4 bases and the V segment lost 2 bases, leaving 6 bases of the junction unmatched. CDR1 is SGHTA and CDR2 is FQGNSA in the germline V gene. This record comes from a study of blood T cells in healthy people across ages. General study findings and limits: In long-lived donors, naive CD4+ cell counts and diversity exceeded those of aged donors. No one knew whether donors had CMV, which possibly confounded expanded clonotype changes. From one million sequenced T cells, diversity estimates were lower bounds.

The chain recombines TRBV7-2 with TRBJ2-4, with 9 bases identical to TRBD1. This TCR was sampled from a woman under 30 in good health. Sequences were obtained from blood. For the CDR3, the DNA is TGTGCCAGCAGCTTAACTGGGACAGGGCTTAAAAACATTCAGTACTTC. This codes for CASSLTGTGLKNIQYF.